This entry concerns a single T cell receptor beta chain. There is no known antigen for this receptor. The data stem from a study of cytomegalovirus exposure and HLA in healthy donors (dated by TCRdb to about 2017). The study in broad terms: According to an earlier analysis of several hundred of the donors, some 170 million T cells yielded some 120 million unique TCR beta sequences and approximately 300 Gb of sequence data. Rather than drawing on any new phenotypic data, the later analysis identified candidate immune exposures from TCR beta sequences and the way those sequences occurred across donors. To study patterns of TCR occurrence, a later analysis re-analyzed previously published TCR beta repertoires from more than 550 donors and added high-resolution HLA genotyping. In a later genetic analysis, genome-wide SNP genotypes for about three fifths of the roughly 670 donors were used, and that subset was treated as a discovery cohort. Both class I and class II loci were covered by HLA typing, at four-digit resolution. An early release that covered fewer than 750 HLA-typed donors contained about 290 gigabases of sequencing data and tens of millions of unique TCR sequences. Typing coverage varied by locus: 629-630 donors for A, B, C, DRB1 and DQB1; approximately 520 for DQA1; approximately 570 for DPA1; about 450 for DPB1. In an earlier analysis of 587 of the donors, high-throughput TCR beta sequencing was used to judge whether each TCR beta V gene segment behaved as functional or pseudogenic. In addition to the first cohort of 650 to 750 subjects, a separate validation cohort of 130 or so different subjects was used. Among the approximately 430 genotyped donors, 75% to 90% belonged to the genetic ancestry cluster associated with self-reported Caucasian donors. Several DR-DQ haplotypes were handled as single units for association and clustering because linkage in the cohort was strong. The study aimed to test whether signatures of past pathogen exposure could be identified by cataloging public T cell receptors. Among 350 to 400 genotyped donors of the cohort, an average of approximately 240,000 unique TCR beta nucleotide sequences were sequenced per donor, 15% to 20% of them non-productive. The study profiled the T cell repertoires of more than 500 subjects by immunosequencing and related them to cytomegalovirus serostatus. Donor age, sex, ethnicity and CMV serostatus were collected together with the repertoire data. Every discovery cohort repertoire had been produced on one sequencing platform. To predict cytomegalovirus infection status, the study combined high-throughput TCR immunosequencing, statistical association of individual TCRs with disease status, and machine learning. The paper as a whole reports these results and caveats: An association between a missense DCLRE1C variant and V-gene and J-gene trimming of TCR beta chains was found in a later genetic analysis and replicated in an independent cohort. The authors suggested that the approach could potentially be extended to other disease states and immunological phenotypes. Specific HLA alleles were associated with roughly 17,000 TCR beta sequences at a false discovery rate of 0.05 in a later analysis. Because the 87-base-pair reads could not distinguish some IMGT-functional V segments, including TRBV6-2 and TRBV6-3, those segments were excluded. Several of the top co-occurrence clusters appeared to be linked to parvovirus B19, influenza, CMV and Epstein-Barr virus, according to a later analysis. A further reported finding was that TCR beta sequences accurately predicted the HLA-A and HLA-B alleles for most subjects in the first cohort. HLA typing was unavailable for some donors at each locus, so association tests used only the typed subset. Correlated functional status among segregating V segments might be attributable to linkage disequilibrium, but an unknown experimental factor could not be ruled out. In vitro tests confirmed that a few of the cytomegalovirus-associated TCR beta chains recognize cytomegalovirus antigens. In a later analysis, the rate of TCR association differed among HLA loci, with DRB1 alleles having the most associated TCRs and HLA-C alleles having the fewest. Approximately 16 rarely observed V segments, including chromosome 9 orphons, were excluded from the earlier analysis of almost 600 of the donors because counts were too low. The cohort was sequenced for TCR beta chains only, and without alpha or paired-chain data the features that could be detected were limited. The sequencing pipeline was judged likely to have produced a cluster of highly shared sequence variants as a technical artifact. The study gave a list of about 160 TCR beta chains associated with cytomegalovirus. The only immune exposure information available for the cohort was CMV serostatus. When HLA alleles, especially DR and DQ, strongly co-occurred, attributing TCR associations to individual alleles was difficult. Across donors, most TCR sequences were observed very rarely, whereas some public TCRs were present in many individuals. The classifier was reported to diagnose cytomegalovirus status with high specificity and sensitivity in both the original cohort and the validation cohort. In a later analysis, most CMV-associated TCR beta chains were found to appear HLA-restricted, with HLA associations seemingly driven largely by CMV exposure. In an earlier analysis of about 540 of the donors, most TCR beta V segments were observed in productive rearrangements about 87% or about 30% of the time, broadly matching IMGT annotations. In a later analysis, HLA-associated TCR beta chains showed more clonal expansion and lower generation probabilities than non-associated chains that were equally common. In a later genetic analysis, fewer N-insertions in productive TCRs were reported among donors in an Asian-associated ancestry cluster than the roughly 700-donor mean. Roughly uniform sequencing depth across donors was assumed in presence/absence analyses, although this assumption may not hold.

The cohort was made up of around 720 healthy bone marrow donors. At the time of sampling, every cohort member was nominally healthy, though immune exposures that went unrecorded were likely present. The donor tested CMV seronegative, placing the donor among the roughly 400 seronegative members of the cohort. A peripheral blood sample was collected from each donor, and TCR beta sequencing was performed on peripheral blood mononuclear cells. Genomic DNA extraction from the blood cell samples was performed with the Qiagen DNeasy Blood Extraction Kit. Including the terminal cysteine and phenylalanine, the CDR3 comprises 14 residues. Only the CDR3 part of the read is kept: 42 bases, read in frame from the first base. The germline V gene yields SGHTA for CDR1 and FQGNSA for CDR2. V lost 4 bases and J lost 0 bases; the stretch between them is 8 bases long. The library came from the immunoSEQ multiplex PCR assay. The multiplex PCR relied on a mix of 60 forward primers for TCR Vbeta segments and 13 reverse primers for TCR Jbeta segments. The CDR3 region of rearranged TCR beta genes was amplified from genomic DNA with a multiplex PCR assay. The Illumina HiSeq System was used to sequence the amplified TCR beta libraries as 87-base-pair reads. The original pipeline was this. A later analysis tallied tens of millions of unique TCR beta chains across the 610 or so repertoires, and roughly 11 million of those chains were shared by two or more donors. A nearest-neighbor algorithm error-corrected the raw reads and collapsed the reads into unique sequences, merging closely related sequences to remove PCR and sequencing errors. Alignment of CDR3 sequences to IMGT reference sequences was used to assign V, D and J gene segments. For a sequence to be retained, a match of at least six nucleotides was required to both a V gene segment and a J gene segment. Rearrangements were called productive when the CDR3 lacked stop codons and stayed in frame with V and J; all others were non-productive. Following IMGT convention, CDR3 was defined as the stretch from the second conserved V-encoded cysteine to the conserved J-encoded phenylalanine. In an earlier analysis of around 540 of the donors, sequences lacking an unambiguous match to a single V gene segment were excluded. An earlier analysis of a few hundred of the donors classified V segments as functional when productive rearrangements were above 56.7% and as segregating when the standard deviation between donors was above 5%. A statistical classification framework was built for diagnosing cytomegalovirus status from the catalog of TCR beta chain sequences. V and J gene assignment, in a later analysis, came from comparing TCR nucleotide sequences with IMGT/GENE-DB human TR gene sequences. The TCRdist pipeline was used in a later analysis to assign CDR3 sequences and most-parsimonious VDJ recombination scenarios. A later analysis defined each TCR beta chain by its CDR3 amino acid sequence plus V-gene family, and excluded reads lacking a unique V-gene family. A later analysis removed 500 to 650 highly shared, low-generation-probability nucleotide sequences to deal with suspected cross-contamination and a sequencing artifact. In a later analysis, a clonal expansion index was calculated for each public chain from normalized within-repertoire ranks of inferred template counts. A later analysis computed generation probabilities with a VDJ recombination model fitted to out-of-frame rearrangements, and checked the results against IGoR. In a later analysis, hypergeometric tests were used to score TCR-TCR, TCR-HLA and TCR-CMV co-occurrence, with a repertoire-size bias correction applied to TCR pairs. To estimate false discovery rates, a later analysis permuted the HLA or CMV assignments 20 times. A later analysis grouped co-occurring TCRs with DBSCAN, adding TCRdist sequence similarity when clustering within HLA-allele-positive subsets. Repertoires with fewer than 30,000 or more than 120,000 public chains, plus five repertoires with anomalous nucleotide sharing, were excluded from co-occurrence clustering. TCRdb took this table from immuneACCESS and kept in-frame rearrangements with V and J called. Such tables lack part of the clones; where checked against another copy, unresolved V genes explain under half of the gap, and the rest is unexplained. Clone size and V and J calls were adopted from that table, with D and trimming inferred from the DNA. This sample's table carries some 110,000 clones. Approximately 3.7% of the sample is in the top ten clones.

The V gene is TRBV7-2 and the J gene is TRBJ2-3, with the D gene call left open. Sample: PBMCs. The receptor was derived from a man aged 25-45 years in good health and CMV-seronegative. At the DNA level, the sequence is TGTGCCAGCAGCTCGCGTCCTAGCACAGATACGCAGTATTTT. Its translation is CASSSRPSTDTQYF.